Below, 11 T cell receptor beta chains from the same sample are listed, as sequenced in a study of blood T cell repertoires in COVID-19. TCRdb's copy holds only in-frame clones and misses some; the assay was immunoSEQ multiplex PCR. Found here are under 200,000 clones, 70% to 90% of them singletons; the top ten hold about 4.9%. Source material: peripheral blood. The receptor source for this set is a woman aged 80 or over with acute or convalescent COVID-19.

The genes are TRBV5-4 and TRBJ2-1, with a tentative D call TRBD1 (6 bases). The V end was cut by 4 bases, the J end by 8 bases, with 16 bases between. The CDR3 contains 14 residues. Germline assignment: CDR1 SGHNT and CDR2 YYREEE (reference sequence). In DNA, the CDR3 is TGTGCCAGCAGCAAACAGGGACCTGGCGATGAGCAGTTCTTC. This codes for CASSKQGPGDEQFF.

The chain is built from TRBV5-1 and TRBJ1-1; D is undetermined. In germline, CDR1 is SGHRS, CDR2 YFSETQ. The V end was cut by 0 bases, the J end by 3 bases, with 9 bases between. The CDR3 extends over 14 amino acids. The CDR3 DNA reads as TGCGCCAGCAGCTTGGACGGGAGGGACACTGAAGCTTTCTTT. This gives the protein CASSLDGRDTEAFF.

The chain combines TRBV5-1 with TRBJ2-6; perhaps TRBD2 as D (5 bases). V shed 4 bases and J shed 0 bases, with 11 bases lying between them. The V gene's germline CDR1 is SGHRS and CDR2 YFSETQ. This CDR3 is 16 amino acids long. The CDR3 sequence: CASSADGGSGANVLTF. Here the CDR3 DNA reads TGCGCCAGCAGCGCTGACGGAGGCTCTGGGGCCAACGTCCTGACTTTC.

This clone was seen more than once but under ten times. The chain has TRBV5-1 and TRBJ2-7; perhaps TRBD2 as D (5 bases). The CDR3 sequence is 15 residues long. Trimming removed 2 bases from V and 3 bases from J, with 15 bases in between. Germline values: CDR1 SGHRS, CDR2 YFSETQ. In DNA, the CDR3 is TGCGCCAGCAGCTTCGGTCTAGCTGATAACTACGAGCAGTACTTC. Translation gives CASSFGLADNYEQYF.

The chain recombines TRBV4-2 with TRBJ2-1; a weak D match, TRBD1 (5 bases). Germline-derived CDR1 and CDR2 are LGHNA and YNFKEQ. Trimming removed 0 bases from V and 8 bases from J, with 14 bases in between. The CDR3 extends over 15 amino acids. CDR3 loop: CASSQDPRVFDEQFF. In DNA, the CDR3 is TGTGCCAGCAGCCAAGATCCCAGGGTTTTCGATGAGCAGTTCTTC.

The chain is built from TRBV7-2 and TRBJ1-1; D remains ambiguous. Germline V gene sequence: CDR1 SGHTA, CDR2 FQGNSA. Trimming stripped 0 bases from V and 5 bases from J, with 13 bases between. The CDR3 has 15 amino acids. The CDR3 sequence: CASSLASSPLTEAFF. The CDR3 coding sequence is TGTGCCAGCAGCTTAGCGAGTAGCCCCCTAACTGAAGCTTTCTTT.

In the case of this clone: In the same sample, other DNA sequences code for this CDR3. The chain links TRBV7-2 to TRBJ1-5; 7 bases agree with TRBD1. Germline values: CDR1 SGHTA, CDR2 FQGNSA. Trimming removed 5 bases from V and 2 bases from J; junction bases left unmatched: 3. CDR3 length: 14 residues. Here the CDR3 reads CASSPTGGNQPQHF. The CDR3 DNA reads TGTGCCAGCAGCCCAACAGGGGGCAATCAGCCCCAGCATTTT. The variable domain in full, with the rest retrieved from reference TRBV7-2 and TRBJ1-5, is GAGVSQSPSNKVTEKGKDVELRCDPISGHTALYWYRQSLGQGLEFLIYFQGNSAPDKSGLPSDRFSAERTGGSVSTLTIQRTQQEDSAVYLCASSPTGGNQPQHFGDGTRLSIL.

This chain uses TRBV2 with TRBJ1-5; the match to TRBD1 covers 9 bases. The CDR3 consists of 17 residues. With 3 bases clipped from V and 0 bases from J, the junction kept 6 bases outside the gene matches. The germline V gene has CDR1 SNHLY and CDR2 FYNNEI. CDR3 nucleotides: TGTGCCAGCAGTGACGCGGGACAGGGTTATAGCAATCAGCCCCAGCATTTT. Translation gives CASSDAGQGYSNQPQHF.

The genes are TRBV5-3 and TRBJ2-6; no clear D. TRBV5-3 is an open reading frame, and its role is uncertain. V was shortened by 1 base and J by 0 bases, with 5 bases between the two germline ends. The CDR3 is 15 residues long. DNA for the CDR3: TGTGCCAGAAGCTTGAACACCTCTGGGGCCAACGTCCTGACTTTC. This encodes CARSLNTSGANVLTF.

This rearrangement joins TRBV9 to TRBJ1-2; maybe TRBD1 (6 bases). V was clipped by 0 bases and J by 3 bases, with 12 bases between them. Germline V gives CDR1 SGDLS, CDR2 YYNGEE. The CDR3 sequence is 15 residues long. Here the CDR3 DNA reads TGTGCCAGCAGCGTAGCAATTGGACAGCACTATGGCTACACCTTC. Residues: CASSVAIGQHYGYTF.

CDR3 sequence reads: CASSYVGPQHF. The CDR3 DNA is TGTGCCAGCAGCTATGTCGGGCCCCAGCATTTT. The V gene is TRBV6-2 or TRBV6-3, the J gene TRBJ1-5; D gene unclear. With 6 bases removed from V and 9 bases from J, the gap between germline ends came to 9 bases. Germline CDR1 MNHEY, CDR2 SVGEGT. The CDR3 extends over 11 amino acids.